These 32 T cell receptor beta chains were sequenced from one sample in a study of siplizumab effects on memory and regulatory T cells. Libraries were prepared by immunoSEQ multiplex PCR; TCRdb keeps only in-frame clonotypes and omits some of them. The sample has about 52,000 clones; around 97% are singletons. Specimen: naive CD4+ T cells sorted from blood. The receptors were sampled from a human donor in good health.

This chain uses TRBV18 with TRBJ2-1, with no clear D. The germline V gene encodes CDR1 KGHSH and CDR2 LQKENI. The germline V and J ends were trimmed by 4 bases and 2 bases, with 9 bases remaining between them. This CDR3 is built from 14 residues. CDR3 sequence reads: CASSLTRAYNEQFF. CDR3 nucleotide sequence: TGTGCCAGCTCACTGACAAGAGCCTACAATGAGCAGTTCTTC.

In its sample, this clone was seen a few times. This sequence joins TRBV30 and TRBJ1-1; D not certain. The CDR3 is 11 amino acids. V dropped 3 bases and J dropped 0 bases, with 2 bases sitting between them. CDR1 is GTSNPN and CDR2 is SVGIG in the germline V gene (reference sequence). The DNA of the CDR3 is TGTGCCTGGAGCATGAACACTGAAGCTTTCTTT. Translated, it gives CAWSMNTEAFF.

This chain uses TRBV4-1 with TRBJ2-1; 10 nucleotides align to TRBD2. The CDR3 is 18 amino acids. The germline V gene has CDR1 MGHRA and CDR2 YSYEKL. V shed 2 bases, J shed 8 bases, and the junction held 15 bases outside the gene matches. The CDR3 sequence is CASSQRRVQREGRDEQFF. The CDR3 DNA reads TGCGCCAGCAGCCAACGGAGGGTACAGCGGGAGGGCCGCGATGAGCAGTTCTTC.

The chain recombines TRBV25-1 with TRBJ1-2; 8 bases agree with TRBD1. The CDR3 is 14 residues long. V was pared by 2 bases and J by 7 bases, with 6 bases of the junction left unmatched. Looked up from germline, CDR1 is MGHDK and CDR2 is SYGVNS. CDR3 sequence (DNA): TGTGCCAGCAGTGAAAGGACAGGGAGGGGTGGCTACACCTTC. Its translation is CASSERTGRGGYTF.

This chain links TRBV18 with TRBJ1-4, with unresolved D. V dropped 3 bases and J dropped 7 bases, with 9 bases sitting between them. Germline V gene data show CDR1 as KGHSH and CDR2 as LQKENI. The CDR3 extends over 13 amino acids. Here the CDR3 reads CASSPPTGEKLFF. DNA for the CDR3: TGTGCCAGCTCACCTCCGACGGGTGAAAAACTGTTTTTT.

The chain links TRBV11-3 to TRBJ2-3, with 11 nucleotides matching TRBD2. Germline CDR1 and CDR2: SGHNT and YENEEA. Trimming removed 4 bases from V and 6 bases from J; junction bases left unmatched: 6. The CDR3 covers 15 residues. The CDR3 sequence is CASSSTSGRLDTQYF. The DNA of the CDR3 is TGTGCCAGCAGCTCCACTAGCGGGAGATTGGATACGCAGTATTTT.

The V gene is TRBV4-1, the J gene TRBJ2-1; TRBD2 matches 12 bases. V dropped 1 base and J dropped 2; count of bases not matched to a gene: 12. CDR1 MGHRA and CDR2 YSYEKL come from the germline V gene. The CDR3 totals 20 residues. The CDR3 is CASSQGPGQPSGRAYNEQFF. The CDR3 DNA follows: TGCGCCAGCAGCCAAGGACCGGGACAGCCTAGCGGGAGGGCCTACAATGAGCAGTTCTTC.

This chain uses TRBV5-1 with TRBJ2-3; D may correspond to TRBD1 or TRBD2 (5 bases each). Germline assignment: CDR1 SGHRS and CDR2 YFSETQ. There are 16 residues in the CDR3. With 5 bases removed from V and 0 bases from J, the gap between germline ends came to 16 bases. CDR3 nucleotides: TGCGCCAGCAGTCAAAACCGGGACCACAGCACAGATACGCAGTATTTT. This gives the protein CASSQNRDHSTDTQYF.

The sample holds one count of this clone. The gene calls are TRBV29-1 and TRBJ2-3, with TRBD2 matching 7 bases. This CDR3 contains 14 residues. The V gene end was trimmed by 4 bases and the J gene end by 3 bases; junction bases not matched to a gene: 7. CDR1 is SQVTM, CDR2 ANQGSEA, per germline. The CDR3 region is CSVVRTSGTDTQYF. DNA for the CDR3: TGCAGCGTTGTCAGGACTAGTGGGACAGATACGCAGTATTTT.

This clone has only one observation. This sequence joins TRBV5-1 and TRBJ2-5, with 10 bases that match TRBD1. The CDR3 runs 14 residues. CDR1 SGHRS and CDR2 YFSETQ come from the germline V gene. Trimming at V came to 4 bases and at J to 2 bases, leaving 2 bases not matched to a gene. The DNA of the CDR3 is TGCGCCAGCAGCGGGACAGGGGTTCAAGAGACCCAGTACTTC. Translated, it gives CASSGTGVQETQYF.

This clone was counted a single time. The CDR3 DNA follows: TGTGCCAGCAGCTTGGCGGTGGGAGGGGCCGTTGGACAGCCCCAGCATTTT. Protein sequence: CASSLAVGGAVGQPQHF. V is TRBV5-4 and J is TRBJ1-5; TRBD1 is a possible D gene (5 bases). CDR1 and CDR2 (germline): SGHNT, YYREEE (reference sequence). The CDR3 sequence is 17 residues long. The ends were cut back, 0 bases at V and 7 bases at J, with 20 bases in the middle.

Only one count was recorded for this clone. The gene calls are TRBV10-3 and TRBJ1-4; the D is unclear. CDR3 size: 14 residues. Germline CDR1 ENHRY, CDR2 SYGVKD. V was cut by 4 bases and J by 1 base, with 7 bases left in between. CDR3 loop: CAISATQTNEKLFF. In nucleotides, the CDR3 is TGTGCCATCAGTGCTACACAAACTAATGAAAAACTGTTTTTT.

The V call is TRBV6-6, the J call TRBJ1-1; 7 positions agree with TRBD1. Germline V lookup: CDR1 MNHNY, CDR2 SVGAGI (reference sequence). The CDR3 loop spans 13 amino acids. The V gene end was trimmed by 2 bases and the J gene end by 11 bases; junction bases not matched to a gene: 8. For the CDR3, the DNA is TGTGCCAGCAGTTACCCTGCCGACAGGGTGGCTTTCTTT. The encoded protein is CASSYPADRVAFF.

The V gene is TRBV7-9, the J gene TRBJ2-6; no clear D gene. The CDR3 runs 19 residues. V gave up 1 base and J gave up 0 bases, with 16 bases separating them. CDR1 is SEHNR and CDR2 is FQNEAQ in the germline V gene (reference sequence). This CDR3 is CASSLGVGFTASGANVLTF. The DNA of the CDR3 is TGTGCCAGCAGCTTAGGGGTCGGGTTTACTGCCTCTGGGGCCAACGTCCTGACTTTC.

The gene calls are TRBV19 and TRBJ1-3, with TRBD1 matching 7 bases. CDR3 length: 14 amino acids. Germline trimming cut 4 bases from V and 2 bases from J; bases unmatched to any gene: 2. In germline, CDR1 is LNHDA, CDR2 SQIVND (reference sequence). The chain's CDR3 is CASSTGTAGNTIYF. CDR3 in DNA: TGTGCCAGTAGTACGGGGACAGCTGGAAACACCATATATTTT.

V is TRBV21-1 and J is TRBJ1-2; the D call of TRBD1 is as the table states it, not checked on the DNA. TRBV21-1 is assigned pseudogene status. The CDR3 runs to 15 residues. CDR3 loop: CASTDQGFFDTGYTF. For the CDR3, the DNA is TGTGCCAGCACCGATCAGGGGTTCTTTGATACTGGCTACACCTTC.

The rearrangement links TRBV11-2 to TRBJ2-1; D might be TRBD1 or TRBD2, each matching 5 bases. The CDR3 has 14 residues. V lost 2 bases and J 7 bases, leaving 12 bases between the germline ends. Per the germline V gene, CDR1 is SGHAT and CDR2 is FQNNGV. CDR3 nucleotide sequence: TGTGCCAGCAGCTTAACTACGAGGGGTAATGAGCAGTTCTTC. It codes for CASSLTTRGNEQFF.

The V gene is TRBV11-3, the J gene TRBJ2-7; the D call may be TRBD1 or TRBD2 (5 bases each). This CDR3 contains 17 residues. Germline CDR1 is SGHNT and CDR2 is YENEEA. V was cut by 3 bases and J by 2 bases, with 20 bases left in between. CDR3: CASSFALPGAGTYEQYF. The CDR3 region has the DNA TGTGCCAGCAGCTTCGCCCTCCCCGGGGCAGGGACCTACGAGCAGTACTTC. The whole variable domain, filled in from reference TRBV11-3 and TRBJ2-7, reads EAGVVQSPRYKIIEKKQPVAFWCNPISGHNTLYWYLQNLGQGPELLIRYENEEAVDDSQLPKDRFSAERLKGVDSTLKIQPAELGDSAVYLCASSFALPGAGTYEQYFGPGTRLTVT.

The V call is TRBV7-2, the J call TRBJ2-1; D uncertain. This CDR3 contains 12 residues. V gave up 1 base and J gave up 12 bases, with 10 bases separating them. CDR1 and CDR2 (germline): SGHTA, FQGNSA. CDR3 residues: CASSLDRTRQFF. CDR3 DNA sequence: TGTGCCAGCAGCTTAGACCGGACCCGGCAGTTCTTC.

The chain recombines TRBV9 with TRBJ1-1; no clear D gene. Germline V gene sequence: CDR1 SGDLS, CDR2 YYNGEE. This CDR3 has 14 residues. V gave up 0 bases and J gave up 3 bases, with 9 bases separating them. The CDR3 region has the DNA TGTGCCAGCAGCGTAGATGGATACTACACTGAAGCTTTCTTT. It yields the protein CASSVDGYYTEAFF.

V usage is TRBV10-3 and J usage is TRBJ2-3, with TRBD2 identical over 12 bases. With 2 bases clipped from V and 4 bases from J, the junction kept 13 bases outside the gene matches. CDR1 and CDR2 (germline): ENHRY, SYGVKD. The CDR3 covers 19 residues. The CDR3 loop reads CAISEPMGASGRVADTQYF. Here the CDR3 DNA reads TGTGCCATCAGTGAGCCGATGGGGGCTAGCGGGAGGGTCGCAGATACGCAGTATTTT.

A single count supports this clone. The chain joins TRBV7-8 to TRBJ1-1; a weak D match, TRBD1 (5 bases). The CDR3 consists of 16 residues. Germline V gene lookup returns CDR1 SGHVS and CDR2 FQNEAQ. Trimming shortened V by 5 bases and J by 4 bases, and 20 bases separated the two germline ends. The CDR3 protein is CASSRLGRGQGTEAFF. The CDR3 coding sequence is TGTGCCAGCAGCCGCTTAGGGAGAGGGCAGGGCACTGAAGCTTTCTTT.

This chain connects TRBV4-1 to TRBJ2-3; TRBD1 agrees at 7 bases. With 3 bases clipped from V and 6 bases from J, the junction kept 12 bases outside the gene matches. The germline gives CDR1 MGHRA, CDR2 YSYEKL. The CDR3 totals 16 residues. CDR3 sequence: CASSHAGQAPFDTQYF. The CDR3 bases are TGCGCCAGCAGCCACGCCGGACAGGCGCCCTTTGATACGCAGTATTTT.

The CDR3 DNA is TGTGCCAGCAGCTGGGGACTAGCGTCCTCCTACGAGCAGTACTTC. Amino acids: CASSWGLASSYEQYF. The chain links TRBV7-2 to TRBJ2-7, with 10 bases that match TRBD2. Germline V CDR1 and CDR2: SGHTA, FQGNSA. V trimming: 4 bases; J trimming: 0 bases; junction bases outside the gene matches: 3. The CDR3 has 15 residues.

This rearrangement joins TRBV5-5 to TRBJ2-1; D is undetermined. CDR1 is SGHKS, CDR2 YYEKEE, per germline (reference sequence). Between the trimmed V and J ends, which lost 0 bases and 3 bases, there was a span of 10 bases. CDR3 length: 15 residues. The CDR3 loop is CASSLGIPHYNEQFF. The CDR3 DNA sequence: TGTGCCAGCAGCTTGGGAATCCCCCACTACAATGAGCAGTTCTTC.

This rearrangement joins TRBV6-6 to TRBJ1-5; 9 bases fit TRBD1. Germline V gene data show CDR1 as MNHNY and CDR2 as SVGAGI (reference sequence). The CDR3 extends over 14 amino acids. Unmatched junction bases numbered 9, after V lost 7 bases and J lost 8 bases. The CDR3 spells CASTGQGILEPQHF. The CDR3 DNA sequence: TGTGCCAGCACTGGACAGGGGATTTTGGAGCCCCAGCATTTT.

The genes are TRBV29-1 and TRBJ1-2; D may be TRBD1 (5 bases). This CDR3 contains 15 residues. CDR1 is SQVTM and CDR2 is ANQGSEA in the germline V gene. The ends were cut back, 5 bases at V and 4 bases at J, with 20 bases in the middle. The CDR3 is CSVWGETVGFYGYTF. CDR3 bases: TGCAGCGTTTGGGGCGAGACAGTTGGGTTCTATGGCTACACCTTC. Full variable domain (missing parts from reference TRBV29-1 and TRBJ1-2): SAVISQKPSRDICQRGTSLTIQCQVDSQVTMMFWYRQQPGQSLTLIATANQGSEATYESGFVIDKFPISRPNLTFSTLTVSNMSPEDSSIYLCSVWGETVGFYGYTFGSGTRLTVV.

Regarding this clone: The junction and the germline gene differ at one end; a read error may be behind it. The rearrangement joins TRBV5-1 to TRBJ2-2, with TRBD2 matching over 11 bases. This CDR3 region has 13 residues. Germline V gene sequence: CDR1 SGHRS, CDR2 YFSETQ. CDR3 in DNA: TGCGCCAGCAGCTTGGGTTTTCTAGCGGGAGGCGTTTTT. It yields the protein CASSLGFLAGGVF.

The gene calls are TRBV29-1 and TRBJ1-4; a possible D gene is TRBD1 (6 bases). The CDR3 sequence is 13 residues long. Trimming took off 4 bases at V and 7 bases at J, with 13 bases between the two ends. Germline assignment: CDR1 SQVTM and CDR2 ANQGSEA. The CDR3 sequence: CSVVFSRGEKLFF. As DNA, the CDR3 is TGCAGCGTTGTGTTCAGCAGGGGTGAAAAACTGTTTTTT.

V usage is TRBV29-1 and J usage is TRBJ2-1, with unresolved D. Trimming took 6 bases from V and 4 from J, leaving 10 bases between them. Germline-derived CDR1 and CDR2 are SQVTM and ANQGSEA. The length of the CDR3 is 12 residues. Here the CDR3 reads CSVTVFYNEQFF. The CDR3 DNA sequence: TGCAGCGTAACGGTCTTTTACAATGAGCAGTTCTTC.

DNA of the CDR3: TGTGCCAGCAGACAATCGGGACAGGGGGCGAACGAGCAGTACTTC. It encodes CASRQSGQGANEQYF. The chain uses TRBV6-6 and TRBJ2-7; 12 nucleotides match TRBD1. The CDR3 has 15 residues. The V gene's germline CDR1 is MNHNY and CDR2 SVGAGI (reference sequence). The trim removed 6 bases at V and 5 bases at J, leaving 8 bases unmatched.

CDR3 in amino acids: CAWSVGAGTGFEQYF. As DNA, the CDR3 is TGTGCCTGGAGTGTAGGGGCGGGGACAGGGTTCGAGCAGTACTTC. This rearrangement joins TRBV30 to TRBJ2-7, with 9 bases lining up with TRBD1. Germline assignment: CDR1 GTSNPN and CDR2 SVGIG (reference sequence). The CDR3 contains 15 residues. V lost 0 bases, J lost 6 bases, and 9 bases stayed unmatched.